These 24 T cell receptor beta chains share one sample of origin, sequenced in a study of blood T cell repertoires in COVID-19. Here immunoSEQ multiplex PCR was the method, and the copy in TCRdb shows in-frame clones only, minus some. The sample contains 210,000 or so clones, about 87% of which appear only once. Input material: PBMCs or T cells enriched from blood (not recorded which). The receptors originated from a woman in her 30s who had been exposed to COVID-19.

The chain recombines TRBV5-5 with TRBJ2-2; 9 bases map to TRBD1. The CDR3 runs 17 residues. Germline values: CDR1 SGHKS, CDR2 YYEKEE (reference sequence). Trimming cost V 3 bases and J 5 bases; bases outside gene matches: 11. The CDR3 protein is CASSSRTGVANTGELFF. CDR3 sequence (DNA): TGTGCCAGCAGCTCCCGGACAGGGGTGGCAAATACCGGGGAGCTGTTTTTT.

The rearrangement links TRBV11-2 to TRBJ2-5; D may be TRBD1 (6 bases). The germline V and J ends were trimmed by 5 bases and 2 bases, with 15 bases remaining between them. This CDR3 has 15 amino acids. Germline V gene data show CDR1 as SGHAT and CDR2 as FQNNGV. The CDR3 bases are TGTGCCAGCAGCACGGGACAAAGCCTTCAAGAGACCCAGTACTTC. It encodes CASSTGQSLQETQYF. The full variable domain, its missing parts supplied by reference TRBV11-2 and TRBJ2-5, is EAGVAQSPRYKIIEKRQSVAFWCNPISGHATLYWYQQILGQGPKLLIQFQNNGVVDDSQLPKDRFSAERLKGVDSTLKIQPAKLEDSAVYLCASSTGQSLQETQYFGPGTRLLVL.

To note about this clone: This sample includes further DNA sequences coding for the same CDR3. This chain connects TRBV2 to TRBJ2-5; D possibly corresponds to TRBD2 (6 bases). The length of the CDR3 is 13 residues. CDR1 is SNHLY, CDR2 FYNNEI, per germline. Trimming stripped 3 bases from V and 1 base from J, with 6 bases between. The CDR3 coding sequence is TGTGCCAGCAGTGAGGGACTCCAAGAGACCCAGTACTTC. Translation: CASSEGLQETQYF.

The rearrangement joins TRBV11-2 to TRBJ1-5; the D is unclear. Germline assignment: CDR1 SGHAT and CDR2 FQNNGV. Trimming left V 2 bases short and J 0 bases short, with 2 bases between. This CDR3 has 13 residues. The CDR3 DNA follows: TGTGCCAGCAGCTTATATAGCAATCAGCCCCAGCATTTT. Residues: CASSLYSNQPQHF.

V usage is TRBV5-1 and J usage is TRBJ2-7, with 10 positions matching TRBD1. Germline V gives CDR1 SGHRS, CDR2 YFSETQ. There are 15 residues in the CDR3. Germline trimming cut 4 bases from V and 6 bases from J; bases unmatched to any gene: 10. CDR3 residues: CASSGAGTGVPEQYF. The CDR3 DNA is TGCGCCAGCAGCGGCGCGGGGACAGGGGTGCCCGAGCAGTACTTC.

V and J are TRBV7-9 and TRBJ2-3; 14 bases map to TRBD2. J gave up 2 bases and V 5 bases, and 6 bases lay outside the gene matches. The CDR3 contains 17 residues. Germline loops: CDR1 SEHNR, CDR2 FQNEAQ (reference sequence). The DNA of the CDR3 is TGTGCCAGCAGCCCACAGACTAGCGGGAGGGTCACAGATACGCAGTATTTT. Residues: CASSPQTSGRVTDTQYF.

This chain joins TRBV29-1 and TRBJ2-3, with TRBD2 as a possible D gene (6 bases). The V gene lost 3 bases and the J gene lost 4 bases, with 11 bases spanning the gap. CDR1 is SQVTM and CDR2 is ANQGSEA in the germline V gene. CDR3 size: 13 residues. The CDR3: CSVDGRGADTQYF. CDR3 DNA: TGCAGCGTTGACGGGAGAGGCGCAGATACGCAGTATTTT.

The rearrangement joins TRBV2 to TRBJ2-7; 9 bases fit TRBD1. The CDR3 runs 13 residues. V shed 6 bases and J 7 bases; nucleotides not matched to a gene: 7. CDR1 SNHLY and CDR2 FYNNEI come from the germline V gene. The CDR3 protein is CASSPGQGGEQYF. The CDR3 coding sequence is TGTGCCAGCAGCCCGGGACAGGGCGGGGAGCAGTACTTC. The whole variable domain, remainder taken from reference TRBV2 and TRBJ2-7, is EPEVTQTPSHQVTQMGQEVILRCVPISNHLYFYWYRQILGQKVEFLVSFYNNEISEKSEIFDDQFSVERPDGSNFTLKIRSTKLEDSAMYFCASSPGQGGEQYFGPGTRLTVT.

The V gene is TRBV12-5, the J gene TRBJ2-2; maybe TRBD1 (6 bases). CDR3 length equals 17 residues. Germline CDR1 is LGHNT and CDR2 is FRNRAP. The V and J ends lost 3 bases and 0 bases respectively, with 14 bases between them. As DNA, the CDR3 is TGTGCTAGTGGTTTAGACCCCGGGACAACGAACACCGGGGAGCTGTTTTTT. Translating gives CASGLDPGTTNTGELFF.

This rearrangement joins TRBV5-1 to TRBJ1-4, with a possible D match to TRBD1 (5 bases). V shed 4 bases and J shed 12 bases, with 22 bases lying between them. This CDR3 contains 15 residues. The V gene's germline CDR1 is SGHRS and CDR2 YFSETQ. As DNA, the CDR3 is TGCGCCAGCAGCGGTGGGGGGAAGTCAGAAAATGAACTGTTTTTT. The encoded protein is CASSGGGKSENELFF.

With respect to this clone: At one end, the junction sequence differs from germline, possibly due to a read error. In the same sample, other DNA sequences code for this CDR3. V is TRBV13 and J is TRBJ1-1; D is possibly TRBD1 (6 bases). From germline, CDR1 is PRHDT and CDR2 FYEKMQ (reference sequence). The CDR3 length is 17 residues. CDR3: CASSAPFPGGSNTEAFF. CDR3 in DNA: TGTGCCAGCAGCGCCCCTTTCCCTGGGGGCTCGAACACCGAAGCTTTCTTT.

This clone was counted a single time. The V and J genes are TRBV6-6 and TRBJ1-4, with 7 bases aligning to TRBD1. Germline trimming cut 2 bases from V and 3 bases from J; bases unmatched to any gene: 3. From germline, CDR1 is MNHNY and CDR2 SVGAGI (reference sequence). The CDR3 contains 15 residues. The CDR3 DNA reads TGTGCCAGCAGTTACAGGGGACAGTCTAATGAAAAACTGTTTTTT. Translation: CASSYRGQSNEKLFF.

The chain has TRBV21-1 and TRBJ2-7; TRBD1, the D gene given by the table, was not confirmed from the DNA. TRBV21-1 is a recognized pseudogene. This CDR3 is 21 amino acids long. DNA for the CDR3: TGTGCCAGCAGCGAGGACAAAAAACGAAGAACAGGATCCCCGAGTTCCTACGAGCAGTACTTC. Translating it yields CASSEDKKRRTGSPSSYEQYF.

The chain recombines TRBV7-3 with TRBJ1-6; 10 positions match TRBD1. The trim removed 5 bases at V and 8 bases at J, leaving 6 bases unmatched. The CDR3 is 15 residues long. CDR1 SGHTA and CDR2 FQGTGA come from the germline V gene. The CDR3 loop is CASSTRQGADSPLHF. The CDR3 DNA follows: TGTGCCAGCAGCACACGACAGGGGGCAGATTCACCCCTCCACTTT.

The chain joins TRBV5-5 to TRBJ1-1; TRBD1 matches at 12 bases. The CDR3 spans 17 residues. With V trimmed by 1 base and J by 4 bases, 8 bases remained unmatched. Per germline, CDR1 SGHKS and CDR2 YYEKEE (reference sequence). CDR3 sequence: CASSLHPGQGAPTEAFF. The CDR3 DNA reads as TGTGCCAGCAGCTTGCACCCGGGACAGGGGGCGCCCACTGAAGCTTTCTTT.

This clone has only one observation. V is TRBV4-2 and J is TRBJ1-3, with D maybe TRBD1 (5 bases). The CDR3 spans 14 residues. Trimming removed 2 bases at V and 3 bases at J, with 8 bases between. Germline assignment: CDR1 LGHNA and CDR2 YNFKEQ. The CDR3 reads CASSQRGVGNTIYF. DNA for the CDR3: TGTGCCAGCAGCCAACGGGGGGTTGGAAACACCATATATTTT.

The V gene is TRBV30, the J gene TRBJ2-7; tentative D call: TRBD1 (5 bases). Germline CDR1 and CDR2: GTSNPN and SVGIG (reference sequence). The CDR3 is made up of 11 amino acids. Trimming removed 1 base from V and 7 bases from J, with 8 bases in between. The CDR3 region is CAWSAGKEQYF. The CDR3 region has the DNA TGTGCCTGGAGTGCAGGGAAGGAGCAGTACTTC.

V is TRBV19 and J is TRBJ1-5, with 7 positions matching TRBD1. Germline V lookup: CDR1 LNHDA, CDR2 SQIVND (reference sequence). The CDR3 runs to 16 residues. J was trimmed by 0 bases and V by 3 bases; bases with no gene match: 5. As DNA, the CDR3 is TGTGCCAGTAGTATCCCCGGACAGGTTAGCAATCAGCCCCAGCATTTT. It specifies CASSIPGQVSNQPQHF.

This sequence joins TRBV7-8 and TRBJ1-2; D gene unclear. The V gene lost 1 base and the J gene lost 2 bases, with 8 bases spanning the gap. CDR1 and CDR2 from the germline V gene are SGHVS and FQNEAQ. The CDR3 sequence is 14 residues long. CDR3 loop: CASSLDNRNYGYTF. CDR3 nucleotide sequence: TGTGCCAGCAGCTTAGATAACAGAAACTATGGCTACACCTTC.

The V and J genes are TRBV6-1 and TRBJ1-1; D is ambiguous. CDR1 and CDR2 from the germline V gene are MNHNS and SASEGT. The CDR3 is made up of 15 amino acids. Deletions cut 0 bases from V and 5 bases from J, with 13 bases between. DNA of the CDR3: TGTGCCAGCAGTGAAGCGGCGGGAGGAAAAACTGAAGCTTTCTTT. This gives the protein CASSEAAGGKTEAFF.

The CDR3 DNA follows: TGTGCCAGCTCGACTCGCCCCCAACTAAATCAGCCCCAGCATTTT. It yields the protein CASSTRPQLNQPQHF. V usage is TRBV2 and J usage is TRBJ1-5; D unclear. V lost 8 bases to trimming and J lost 4 bases, with 18 bases between them. The CDR3 runs 15 residues. Germline V gene sequence: CDR1 SNHLY, CDR2 FYNNEI.

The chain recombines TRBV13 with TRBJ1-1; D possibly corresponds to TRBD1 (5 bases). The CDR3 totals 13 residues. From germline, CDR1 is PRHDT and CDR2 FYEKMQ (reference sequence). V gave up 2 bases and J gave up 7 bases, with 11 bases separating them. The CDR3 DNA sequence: TGTGCCAGCAGCTTAACCTTTACAGGTGAAGCTTTCTTT. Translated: CASSLTFTGEAFF. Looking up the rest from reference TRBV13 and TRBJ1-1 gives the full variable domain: AAGVIQSPRHLIKEKRETATLKCYPIPRHDTVYWYQQGPGQDPQFLISFYEKMQSDKGSIPDRFSAQQFSDYHSELNMSSLELGDSALYFCASSLTFTGEAFFGQGTRLTVV.

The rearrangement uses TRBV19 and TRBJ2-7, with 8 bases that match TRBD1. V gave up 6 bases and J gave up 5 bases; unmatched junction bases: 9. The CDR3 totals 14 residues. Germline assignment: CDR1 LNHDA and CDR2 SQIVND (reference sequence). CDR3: CASSYGTGRDEQYF. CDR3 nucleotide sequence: TGTGCCAGTAGCTACGGGACAGGTAGGGACGAGCAGTACTTC.

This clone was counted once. CDR3 DNA sequence: TGTGCCAGCAGAACCGGGACTAGCGGGAGAAGGTACGAGCAGTACTTC. This translates into CASRTGTSGRRYEQYF. The chain couples TRBV2 to TRBJ2-7; TRBD2 matches at 14 bases. CDR1 and CDR2 (germline): SNHLY, FYNNEI. The CDR3 length is 16 residues. Germline trimming cut 6 bases from V and 4 bases from J; bases unmatched to any gene: 8. Drawing the rest from reference TRBV2 and TRBJ2-7, the complete variable domain is EPEVTQTPSHQVTQMGQEVILRCVPISNHLYFYWYRQILGQKVEFLVSFYNNEISEKSEIFDDQFSVERPDGSNFTLKIRSTKLEDSAMYFCASRTGTSGRRYEQYFGPGTRLTVT.